The T cell receptor (beta chain) described here comes from a study of cytomegalovirus exposure and HLA in healthy donors. Study in general: The use of the same platform for the approximately 130 validation repertoires and the roughly 730 first-cohort repertoires was reported by a later analysis. Study-level findings and limits: Cytomegalovirus status was reportedly diagnosed by the classifier with high specificity and sensitivity. In vitro experiments confirmed that three CMV-associated chains were specific for CMV antigens. According to the study, around 160 TCR beta chains were cytomegalovirus-associated.

Produced via immunoSEQ multiplex PCR; TCRdb's table is partial and in-frame only. The sample comprises about 56,000 clones, approximately 94% of which are singletons, and around 1.1% rests with the top ten. With respect to this clone: Its specificity is unknown.

Per germline, CDR1 SGHRS and CDR2 YFSETQ. This CDR3 is 15 amino acids long. V gave up 0 bases and J gave up 7 bases, with 17 bases separating them. Sequenced input: PBMCs. This clonotype originated in a man aged 18 to 35 in good health and CMV-seronegative. This chain joins TRBV5-1 and TRBJ2-7; D might be TRBD1 (6 bases). CDR3 region: CASSLGTGTQGEQYF. Written as DNA, the CDR3 is TGCGCCAGCAGCTTGGGCACAGGGACCCAGGGGGAGCAGTACTTC.